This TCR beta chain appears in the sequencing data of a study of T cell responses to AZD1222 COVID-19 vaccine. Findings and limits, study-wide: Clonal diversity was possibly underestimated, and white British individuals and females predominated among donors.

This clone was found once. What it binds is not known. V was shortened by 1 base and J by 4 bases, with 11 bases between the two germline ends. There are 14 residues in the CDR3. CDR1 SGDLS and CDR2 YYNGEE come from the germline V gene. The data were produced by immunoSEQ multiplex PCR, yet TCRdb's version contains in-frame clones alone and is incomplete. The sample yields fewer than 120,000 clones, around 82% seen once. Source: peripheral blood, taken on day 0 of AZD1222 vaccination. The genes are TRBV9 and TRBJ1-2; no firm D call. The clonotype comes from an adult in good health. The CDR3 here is CASSVIGVIYGYTF. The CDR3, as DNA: TGTGCCAGCAGCGTAATTGGGGTGATCTATGGCTACACCTTC.